The present T cell receptor (beta chain) was sequenced within a study of T cell responses to AZD1222 COVID-19 vaccine. As regards this clone: Its antigen is undetermined.

This CDR3 is built from 14 residues. Germline CDR1 reads MNHNY; CDR2 reads SVGAGI (reference sequence). Unmatched junction bases numbered 6, after V lost 6 bases and J lost 1 base. Overall study results and limits: Just a handful of AZD1222 recipients were seropositive at baseline. Females made up more of the donors, who were largely white British, and clonal diversity may have come out too low.

The assay was immunoSEQ multiplex PCR, and TCRdb's table has in-frame clones only and misses some. The repertoire includes around 200,000 clones, roughly 93% of them detected once, and roughly 1% sits in the top ten. The specimen was peripheral blood, collected 28 days after the second dose of the MenACWY control vaccine. This chain uses TRBV6-6 with TRBJ2-7; the match to TRBD1 covers 7 bases. The sequence derives from an adult who received the MenACWY meningococcal vaccine as a control. The CDR3 protein is CASSPSGQSYEQYF. The CDR3 coding sequence is TGTGCCAGCAGCCCATCGGGACAGTCCTACGAGCAGTACTTC.